This entry features one T cell receptor beta chain sequence. Its binding antigen is unknown. Base qualities are missing; no much larger clone stands one base away. The immunoSEQ Assay, a bias-controlled multiplex PCR, was used to amplify TCRbeta CDR3 regions from genomic DNA. Regarding the original processing steps: Nucleated cell counts per sample were estimated from amplification of reference gene primers within the assay. To quantify the absolute abundance of each unique TCRbeta CDR3 rearrangement, sequence reads were collapsed and filtered. For each sample, productive Simpson clonality was calculated as the square root of Simpson's diversity index across productive rearrangements. Sourced from immuneACCESS, this table was stored by TCRdb with only in-frame sequences that have V and J called. A share of the clones is absent; for the studies checked, an unresolved V gene accounts for under half, and the remainder has no known explanation. V and J calls and clone size are as listed in that table; D and trimming were resolved from the DNA. The sample data list approximately 350,000 clones, and roughly 87% of these were observed just once. Of the sample, under 3% falls within the top ten clones.

The germline V gene sets CDR1 to LGHNT and CDR2 to FRNRAP. Relative to germline, V is 6 bases shorter and J is 0 bases shorter, with 9 bases between their ends. There are 13 amino acids in the CDR3, from cysteine to phenylalanine inclusive. Only the CDR3 part of the read is kept: 39 bases, read in frame from the first base. The sample originates from a study of blood T cell repertoires in COVID-19 (TCRdb year 2020). Turning to the overall study: Collaborator samples came from the United States, Italy and Spain and covered acute and convalescent phases of COVID-19. The prospective study material was composed of cDNA or gDNA derived from T cells, B-cell-depleted T cells, or PBMCs. The dataset comprised deeply sampled blood TCRbeta repertoires from subjects exposed to, actively infected with, or recovered from COVID-19. The repertoires were released in a freely available public database intended as a resource for research on the immune response to SARS-CoV-2. The samples were drawn from two sources: the first 160 participants of the ongoing ImmuneRACE study, and fewer than 1,500 subjects contributed by 6 global collaborators. A de-identified subject ID, COVID-19 status, age in years and sex were almost always included in the sample metadata. Where available, HLA class I and class II types were taken from metadata supplied by the sample provider and were not determined by assay-based typing.

Participants in the prospective study were aged roughly 18 to 90 years, lived in some 24 United States geographic areas, and enrolled through a virtual design. In the prospective study, cohorts were assigned on the basis of participant-reported clinical history obtained from a screening survey and a study questionnaire. Recovered participants in ImmuneRACE Cohort 3 were defined by two consecutive negative NP/OP PCR tests, clearance by a healthcare professional, or resolution of symptoms. In the prospective study, mobile phlebotomists collected whole blood, serum and a nasopharyngeal or oropharyngeal swab from each participant. Over a 2-month period, participants in the prospective study had the option of providing additional blood draws and questionnaires. Before DNA extraction, blood samples from the prospective study were shipped at room temperature or frozen. Paper-wide results and their limitations: How much clinical and demographic metadata was included differed by source and by participant, and the metadata was provided uncurated.

The sequenced material came from PBMCs or T cells enriched from blood (not recorded which). This clonotype was obtained from a woman between 25 and 40 years old who had recovered from COVID-19. The chain uses TRBV12-5 and TRBJ2-7; perhaps TRBD1 is the D gene, with 6 bases matching. The CDR3 here reads CASGLDSSYEQYF. The DNA sequence reads TGTGCTAGTGGCCTGGACAGCTCCTACGAGCAGTACTTC.